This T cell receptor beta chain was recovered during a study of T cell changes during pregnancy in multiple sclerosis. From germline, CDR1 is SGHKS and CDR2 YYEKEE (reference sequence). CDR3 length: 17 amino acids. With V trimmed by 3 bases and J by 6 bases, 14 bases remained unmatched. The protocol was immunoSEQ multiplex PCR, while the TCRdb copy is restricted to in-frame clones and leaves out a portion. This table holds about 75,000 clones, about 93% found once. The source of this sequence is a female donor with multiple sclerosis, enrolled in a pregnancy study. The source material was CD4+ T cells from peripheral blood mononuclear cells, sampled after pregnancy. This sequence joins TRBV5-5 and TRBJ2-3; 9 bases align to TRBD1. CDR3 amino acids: CASSYGTGTGLMDTQYF. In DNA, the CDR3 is TGTGCCAGCAGCTACGGAACCGGGACAGGGTTGATGGATACGCAGTATTTT.